This T cell receptor (beta chain) comes out of a study of response to subunit inactivated influenza vaccine. Notes on the study in general: The authors suggested that few new T cells are recruited per seasonal influenza vaccination.

This clonotype was recorded a few times. Its specificity is not known. TCRdb processed the RT-PCR reads anew with MiXCR; each CDR3 protein has one entry. The table has about 780,000 distinct CDR3 sequences, around a sixth seen once. The specimen was PBMCs from blood, collected approximately 5 days after vaccination. The receptor was isolated from a middle-aged man who received an inactivated influenza vaccine.

CDR3 protein: CASSFMRGVSTTDTQYF. The CDR3 DNA reads as TGTGCCAGCAGTTTTATGCGAGGCGTCAGCACCACAGATACGCAGTATTTT. The chain employs TRBV12-3 or TRBV12-4 and TRBJ2-3; D is ambiguous. V was clipped by 3 bases and J by 2 bases, with 18 bases between them. The CDR3 has 17 amino acids.